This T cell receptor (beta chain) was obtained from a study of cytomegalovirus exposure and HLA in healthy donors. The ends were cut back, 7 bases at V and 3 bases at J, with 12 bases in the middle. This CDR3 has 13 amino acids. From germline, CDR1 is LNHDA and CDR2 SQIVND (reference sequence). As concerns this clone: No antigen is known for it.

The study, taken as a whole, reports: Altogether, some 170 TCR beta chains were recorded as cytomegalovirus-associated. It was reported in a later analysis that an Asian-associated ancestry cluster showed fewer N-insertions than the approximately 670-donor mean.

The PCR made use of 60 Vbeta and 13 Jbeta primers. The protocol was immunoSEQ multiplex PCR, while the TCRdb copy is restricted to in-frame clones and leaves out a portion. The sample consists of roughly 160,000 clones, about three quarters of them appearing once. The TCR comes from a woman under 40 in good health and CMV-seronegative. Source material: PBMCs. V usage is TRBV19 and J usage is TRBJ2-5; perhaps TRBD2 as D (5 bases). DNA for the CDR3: TGTGCCAGTACCGATTCGGGGAAAGAGACCCAGTACTTC. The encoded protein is CASTDSGKETQYF.